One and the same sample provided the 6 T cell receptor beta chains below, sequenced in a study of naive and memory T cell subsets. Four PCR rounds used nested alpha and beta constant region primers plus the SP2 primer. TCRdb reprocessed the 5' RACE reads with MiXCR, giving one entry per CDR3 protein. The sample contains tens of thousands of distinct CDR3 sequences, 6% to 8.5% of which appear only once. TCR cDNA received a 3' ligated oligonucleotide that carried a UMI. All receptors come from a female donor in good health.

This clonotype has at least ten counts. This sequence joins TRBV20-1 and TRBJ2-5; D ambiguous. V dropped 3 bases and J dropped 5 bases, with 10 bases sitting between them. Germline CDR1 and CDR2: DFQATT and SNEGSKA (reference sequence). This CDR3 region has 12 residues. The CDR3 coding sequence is TGCAGTGCTAGCCTCTTAATCGAGACCCAGTACTTC. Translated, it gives CSASLLIETQYF.

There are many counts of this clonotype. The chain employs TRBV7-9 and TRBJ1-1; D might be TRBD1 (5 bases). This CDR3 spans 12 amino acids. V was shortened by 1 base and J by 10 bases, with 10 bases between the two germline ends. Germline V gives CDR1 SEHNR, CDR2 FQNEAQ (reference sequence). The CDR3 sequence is CASSLVQGRAFF. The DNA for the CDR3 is TGTGCCAGCAGCTTAGTTCAGGGACGAGCTTTCTTT.

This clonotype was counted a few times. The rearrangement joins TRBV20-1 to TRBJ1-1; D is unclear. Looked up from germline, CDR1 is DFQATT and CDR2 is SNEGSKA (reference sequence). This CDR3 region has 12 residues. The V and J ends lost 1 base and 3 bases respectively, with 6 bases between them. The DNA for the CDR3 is TGCAGTGCTAGAGGGTTATACACTGAAGCTTTCTTT. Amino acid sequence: CSARGLYTEAFF.

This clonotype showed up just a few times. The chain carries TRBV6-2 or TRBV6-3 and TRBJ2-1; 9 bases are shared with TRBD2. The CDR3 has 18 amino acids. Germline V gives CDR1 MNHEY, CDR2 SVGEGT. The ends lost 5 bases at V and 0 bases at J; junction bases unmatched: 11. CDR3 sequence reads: CASSPLRRGGSSYNEQFF. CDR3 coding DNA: TGTGCCAGCAGTCCTCTTAGGCGGGGGGGATCCTCCTACAATGAGCAGTTCTTC.

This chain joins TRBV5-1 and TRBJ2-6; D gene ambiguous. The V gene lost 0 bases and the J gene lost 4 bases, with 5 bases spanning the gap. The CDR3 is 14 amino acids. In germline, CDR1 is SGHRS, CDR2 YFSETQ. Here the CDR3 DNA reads TGCGCCAGCAGCTTGGCCGTAGGGGCCAACGTCCTGACTTTC. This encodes CASSLAVGANVLTF.

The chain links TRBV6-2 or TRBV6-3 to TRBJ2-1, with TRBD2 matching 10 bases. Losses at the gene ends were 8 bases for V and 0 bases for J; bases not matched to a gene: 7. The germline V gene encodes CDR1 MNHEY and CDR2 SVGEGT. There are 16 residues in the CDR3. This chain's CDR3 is CASDASGGYSYNEQFF. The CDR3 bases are TGTGCCAGCGACGCTAGCGGGGGTTACTCCTACAATGAGCAGTTCTTC.